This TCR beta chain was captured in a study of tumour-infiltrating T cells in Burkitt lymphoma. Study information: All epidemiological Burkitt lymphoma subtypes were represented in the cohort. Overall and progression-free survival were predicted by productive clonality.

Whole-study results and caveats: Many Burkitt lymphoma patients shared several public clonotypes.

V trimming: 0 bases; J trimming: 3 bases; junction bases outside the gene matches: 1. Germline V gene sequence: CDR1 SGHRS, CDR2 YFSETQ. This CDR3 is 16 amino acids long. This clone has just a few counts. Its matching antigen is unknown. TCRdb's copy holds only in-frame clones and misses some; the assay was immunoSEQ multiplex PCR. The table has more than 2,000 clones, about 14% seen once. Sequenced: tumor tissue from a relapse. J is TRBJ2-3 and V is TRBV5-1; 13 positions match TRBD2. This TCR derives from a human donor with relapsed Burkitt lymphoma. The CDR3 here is CASSLGTSGRTDTQYF. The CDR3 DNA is TGCGCCAGCAGCTTGGGGACTAGCGGGAGAACAGATACGCAGTATTTT. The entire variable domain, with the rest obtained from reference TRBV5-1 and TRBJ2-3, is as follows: KAGVTQTPRYLIKTRGQQVTLSCSPISGHRSVSWYQQTPGQGLQFLFEYFSETQRNKGNFPGRFSGRQFSNSRSEMNVSTLELGDSALYLCASSLGTSGRTDTQYFGPGTRLTVL.